The source of this TCR beta chain is a study of blood T cell repertoires in COVID-19. Study-wide background: The analysed material was cDNA or gDNA that came from T cells, B-cell-depleted T cells, or PBMCs.

This CDR3 is built from 17 residues. V gave up 0 bases and J gave up 0 bases, with 10 bases separating them. Germline CDR1 and CDR2: SGDLS and YYNGEE. Using immunoSEQ multiplex PCR, the repertoire was profiled, and TCRdb retains in-frame clones only, with some absent. The sample lists tens of thousands of clones, roughly nine tenths occurring once. The sequenced sample was peripheral blood. This chain uses TRBV9 with TRBJ1-6; D is undetermined. The clonotype comes from a human donor in a cohort sampled during active COVID-19. CDR3 DNA: TGTGCCAGCAGCGTAGGAGGCCCGAGCTCCTATAATTCACCCCTCCACTTT. The encoded protein is CASSVGGPSSYNSPLHF. Full variable domain (remainder filled in from reference TRBV9 and TRBJ1-6): DSGVTQTPKHLITATGQRVTLRCSPRSGDLSVYWYQQSLDQGLQFLIQYYNGEERAKGNILERFSAQQFPDLHSELNLSSLELGDSALYFCASSVGGPSSYNSPLHFGNGTRLTVT.